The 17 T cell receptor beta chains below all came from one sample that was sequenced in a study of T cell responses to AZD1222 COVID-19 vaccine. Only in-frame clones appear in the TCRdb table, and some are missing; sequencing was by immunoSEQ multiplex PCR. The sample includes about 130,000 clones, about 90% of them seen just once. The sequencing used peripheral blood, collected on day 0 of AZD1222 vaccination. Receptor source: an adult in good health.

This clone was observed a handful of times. CDR3 region: CASSPGTPGGYTF. The CDR3 DNA reads as TGTGCCAGCAGTCCCGGGACCCCAGGGGGCTACACCTTC. J is TRBJ1-2 and V is TRBV12-3 or TRBV12-4, with D maybe TRBD1 (5 bases). This CDR3 region has 13 residues. V lost 5 bases and J lost 8, with 15 bases in between.

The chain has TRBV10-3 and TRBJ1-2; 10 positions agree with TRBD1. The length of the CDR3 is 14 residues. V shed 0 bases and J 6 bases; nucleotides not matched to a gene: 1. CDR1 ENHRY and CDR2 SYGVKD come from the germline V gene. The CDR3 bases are TGTGCCATCAGTGAGTCGACAGGGGGCGATGGCTACACCTTC. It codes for CAISESTGGDGYTF.

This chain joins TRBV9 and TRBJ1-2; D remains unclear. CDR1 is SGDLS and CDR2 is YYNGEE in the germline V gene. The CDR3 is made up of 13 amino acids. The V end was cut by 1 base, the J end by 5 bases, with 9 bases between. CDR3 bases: TGTGCCAGCAGCGTATTTCCGGATTATGGCTACACCTTC. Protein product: CASSVFPDYGYTF.

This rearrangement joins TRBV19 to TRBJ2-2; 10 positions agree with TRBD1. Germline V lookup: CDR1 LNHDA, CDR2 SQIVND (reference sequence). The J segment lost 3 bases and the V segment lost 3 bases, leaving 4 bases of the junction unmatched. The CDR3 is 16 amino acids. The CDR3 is CASSIDRGPYTGELFF. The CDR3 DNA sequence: TGTGCCAGTAGTATCGACAGGGGGCCGTACACCGGGGAGCTGTTTTTT.

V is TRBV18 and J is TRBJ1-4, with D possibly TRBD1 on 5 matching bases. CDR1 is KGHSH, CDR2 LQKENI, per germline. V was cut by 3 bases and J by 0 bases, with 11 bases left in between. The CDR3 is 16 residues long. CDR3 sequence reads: CASSPRQSATNEKLFF. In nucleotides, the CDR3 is TGTGCCAGCTCACCGCGACAGTCTGCAACTAATGAAAAACTGTTTTTT. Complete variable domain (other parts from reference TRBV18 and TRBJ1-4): NAGVMQNPRHLVRRRGQEARLRCSPMKGHSHVYWYRQLPEEGLKFMVYLQKENIIDESGMPKERFSAEFPKEGPSILRIQQVVRGDSAAYFCASSPRQSATNEKLFFGSGTQLSVL.

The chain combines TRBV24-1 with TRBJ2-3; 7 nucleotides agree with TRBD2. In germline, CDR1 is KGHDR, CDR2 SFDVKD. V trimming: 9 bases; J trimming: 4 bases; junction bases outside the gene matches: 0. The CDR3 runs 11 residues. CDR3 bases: TGTGCCACCCGGGGGGCAGATACGCAGTATTTT. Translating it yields CATRGADTQYF.

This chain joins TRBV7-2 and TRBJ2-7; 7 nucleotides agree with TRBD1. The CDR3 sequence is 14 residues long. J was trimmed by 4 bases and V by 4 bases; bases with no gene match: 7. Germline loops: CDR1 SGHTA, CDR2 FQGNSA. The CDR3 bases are TGTGCCAGCAGCTCGGTCAGGGGGTGGTACGAGCAGTACTTC. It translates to CASSSVRGWYEQYF.

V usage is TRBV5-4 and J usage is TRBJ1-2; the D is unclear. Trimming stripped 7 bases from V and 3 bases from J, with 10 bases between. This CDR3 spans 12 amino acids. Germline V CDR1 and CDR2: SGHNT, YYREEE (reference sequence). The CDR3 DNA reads TGTGCCAGCGCCCCCGGGGACTATGGCTACACCTTC. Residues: CASAPGDYGYTF.

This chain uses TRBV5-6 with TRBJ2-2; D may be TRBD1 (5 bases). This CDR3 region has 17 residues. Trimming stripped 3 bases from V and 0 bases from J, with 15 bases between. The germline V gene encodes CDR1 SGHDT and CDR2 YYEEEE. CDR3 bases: TGTGCCAGCAGCTCATATCCGACAGCTGCGAACACCGGGGAGCTGTTTTTT. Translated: CASSSYPTAANTGELFF.

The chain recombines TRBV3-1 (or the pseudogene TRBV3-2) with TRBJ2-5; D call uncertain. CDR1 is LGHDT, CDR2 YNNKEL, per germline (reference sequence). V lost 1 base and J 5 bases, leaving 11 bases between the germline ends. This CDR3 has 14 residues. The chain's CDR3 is CASSQGPPVETQYF. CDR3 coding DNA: TGTGCCAGCAGCCAAGGACCCCCAGTCGAGACCCAGTACTTC.

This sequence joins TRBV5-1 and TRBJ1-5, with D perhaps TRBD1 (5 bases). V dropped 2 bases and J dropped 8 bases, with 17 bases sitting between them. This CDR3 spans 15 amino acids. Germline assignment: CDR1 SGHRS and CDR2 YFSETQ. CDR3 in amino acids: CASSLGAALFEPQHF. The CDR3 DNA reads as TGCGCCAGCAGCTTAGGGGCAGCCCTTTTCGAGCCCCAGCATTTT.

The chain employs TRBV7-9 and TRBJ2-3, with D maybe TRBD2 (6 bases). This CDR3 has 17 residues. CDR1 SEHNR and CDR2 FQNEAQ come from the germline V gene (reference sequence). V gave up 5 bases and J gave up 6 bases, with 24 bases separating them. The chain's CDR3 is CASSPSEMGRGGDTQYF. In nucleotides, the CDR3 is TGTGCCAGCAGCCCTTCCGAGATGGGGCGGGGCGGGGATACGCAGTATTTT.

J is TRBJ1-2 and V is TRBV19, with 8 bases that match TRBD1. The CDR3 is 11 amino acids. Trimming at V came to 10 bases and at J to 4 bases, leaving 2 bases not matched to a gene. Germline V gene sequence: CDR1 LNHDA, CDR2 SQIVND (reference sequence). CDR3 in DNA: TGTGCCACCGGGACAGGCTATGGCTACACCTTC. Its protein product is CATGTGYGYTF.

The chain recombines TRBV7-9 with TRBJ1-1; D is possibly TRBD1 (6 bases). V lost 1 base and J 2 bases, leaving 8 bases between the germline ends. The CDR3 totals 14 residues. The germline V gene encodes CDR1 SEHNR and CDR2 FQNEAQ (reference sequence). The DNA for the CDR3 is TGTGCCAGCAGCTTAGAACAGGGTAACACTGAAGCTTTCTTT. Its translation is CASSLEQGNTEAFF.

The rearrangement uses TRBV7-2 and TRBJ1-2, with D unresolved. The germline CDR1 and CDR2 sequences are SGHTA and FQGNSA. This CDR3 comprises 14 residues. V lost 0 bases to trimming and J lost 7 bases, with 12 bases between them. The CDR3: CASSLAATDIGYTF. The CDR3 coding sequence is TGTGCCAGCAGCTTAGCGGCCACGGATATTGGCTACACCTTC.

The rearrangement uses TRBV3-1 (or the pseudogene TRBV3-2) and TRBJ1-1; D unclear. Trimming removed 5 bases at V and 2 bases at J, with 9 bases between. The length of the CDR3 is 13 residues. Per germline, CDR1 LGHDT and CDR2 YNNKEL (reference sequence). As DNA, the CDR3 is TGTGCCAGCAGCGACCGATATAACACTGAAGCTTTCTTT. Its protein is CASSDRYNTEAFF.

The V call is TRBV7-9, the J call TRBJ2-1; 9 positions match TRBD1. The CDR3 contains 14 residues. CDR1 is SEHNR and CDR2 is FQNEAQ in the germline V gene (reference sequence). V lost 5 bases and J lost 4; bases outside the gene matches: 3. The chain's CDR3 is CASSPGTGYNEQFF. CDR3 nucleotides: TGTGCCAGCAGCCCCGGGACAGGGTACAATGAGCAGTTCTTC.